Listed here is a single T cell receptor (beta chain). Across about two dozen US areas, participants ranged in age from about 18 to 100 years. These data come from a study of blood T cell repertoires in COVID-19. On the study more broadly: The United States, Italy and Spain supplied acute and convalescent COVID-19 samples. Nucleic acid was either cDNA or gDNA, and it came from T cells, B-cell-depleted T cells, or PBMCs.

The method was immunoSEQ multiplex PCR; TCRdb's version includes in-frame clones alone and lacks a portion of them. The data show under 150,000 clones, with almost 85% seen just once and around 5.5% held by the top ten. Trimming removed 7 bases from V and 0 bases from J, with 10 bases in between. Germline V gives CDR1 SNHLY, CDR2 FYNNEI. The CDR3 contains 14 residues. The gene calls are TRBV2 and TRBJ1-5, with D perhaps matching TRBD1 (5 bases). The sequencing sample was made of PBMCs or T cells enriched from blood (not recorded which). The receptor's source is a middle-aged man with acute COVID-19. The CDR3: CASKQDNSNQPQHF. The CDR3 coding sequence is TGTGCCAGCAAACAGGACAATAGCAATCAGCCCCAGCATTTT.